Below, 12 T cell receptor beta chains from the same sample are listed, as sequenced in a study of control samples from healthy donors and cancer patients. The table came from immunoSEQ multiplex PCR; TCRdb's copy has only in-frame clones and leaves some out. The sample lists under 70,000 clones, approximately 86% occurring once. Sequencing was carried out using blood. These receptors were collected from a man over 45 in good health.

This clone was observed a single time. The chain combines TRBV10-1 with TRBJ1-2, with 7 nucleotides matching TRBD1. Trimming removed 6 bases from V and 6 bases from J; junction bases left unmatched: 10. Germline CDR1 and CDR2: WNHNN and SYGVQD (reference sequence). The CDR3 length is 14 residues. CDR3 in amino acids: CASRPGQLRDGYTF. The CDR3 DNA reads TGCGCCAGCAGACCGGGACAGCTCCGGGATGGCTACACCTTC.

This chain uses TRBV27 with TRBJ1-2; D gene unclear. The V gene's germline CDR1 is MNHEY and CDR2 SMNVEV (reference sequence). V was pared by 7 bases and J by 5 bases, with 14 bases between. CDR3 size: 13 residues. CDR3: CASKGRNSYGYTF. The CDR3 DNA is TGTGCCAGCAAGGGTAGAAATTCGTATGGCTACACCTTC.

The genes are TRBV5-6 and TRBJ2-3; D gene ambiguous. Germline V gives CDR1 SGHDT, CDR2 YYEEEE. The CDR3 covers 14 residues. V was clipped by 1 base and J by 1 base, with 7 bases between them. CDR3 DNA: TGTGCCAGCAGCTTGTCTCCAGGCACAGATACGCAGTATTTT. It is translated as CASSLSPGTDTQYF. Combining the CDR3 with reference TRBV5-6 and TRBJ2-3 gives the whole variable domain DAGVTQSPTHLIKTRGQQVTLRCSPKSGHDTVSWYQQALGQGPQFIFQYYEEEERQRGNFPDRFSGHQFPNYSSELNVNALLLGDSALYLCASSLSPGTDTQYFGPGTRLTVL.

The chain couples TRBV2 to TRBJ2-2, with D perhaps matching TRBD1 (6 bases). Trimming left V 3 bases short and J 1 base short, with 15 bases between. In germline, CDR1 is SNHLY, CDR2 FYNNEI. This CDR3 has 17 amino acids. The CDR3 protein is CASSDTQGLGNTGELFF. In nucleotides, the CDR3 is TGTGCCAGCAGTGACACTCAGGGGCTAGGGAACACCGGGGAGCTGTTTTTT.

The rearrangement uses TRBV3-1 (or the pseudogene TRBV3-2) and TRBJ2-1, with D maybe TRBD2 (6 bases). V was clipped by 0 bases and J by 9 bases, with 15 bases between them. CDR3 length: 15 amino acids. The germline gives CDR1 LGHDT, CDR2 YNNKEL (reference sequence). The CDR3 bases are TGTGCCAGCAGCCAAGATTTCTCGGGAGCCGCTGAGCAGTTCTTC. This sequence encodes CASSQDFSGAAEQFF.

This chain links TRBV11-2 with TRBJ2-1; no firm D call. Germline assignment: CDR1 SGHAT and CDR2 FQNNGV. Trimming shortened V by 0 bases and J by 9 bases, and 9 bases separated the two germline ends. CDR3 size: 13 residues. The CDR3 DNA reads TGTGCCAGCAGCTTAGATCAAATGGGTGAGCAGTTCTTC. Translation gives CASSLDQMGEQFF.

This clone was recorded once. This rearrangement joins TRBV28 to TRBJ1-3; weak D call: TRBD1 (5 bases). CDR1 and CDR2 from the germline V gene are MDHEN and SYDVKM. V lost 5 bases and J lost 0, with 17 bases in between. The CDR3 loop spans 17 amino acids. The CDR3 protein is CASSPGSGGTSGNTIYF. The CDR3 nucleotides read TGTGCCAGCAGTCCAGGATCCGGAGGGACCTCTGGAAACACCATATATTTT.

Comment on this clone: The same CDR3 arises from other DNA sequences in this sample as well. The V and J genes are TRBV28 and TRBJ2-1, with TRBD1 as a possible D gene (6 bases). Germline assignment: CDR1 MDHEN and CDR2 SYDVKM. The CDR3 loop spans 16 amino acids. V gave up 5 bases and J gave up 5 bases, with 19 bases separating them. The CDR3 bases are TGTGCCAGCAGTCCCTCAACAGGGAGTGAGGACAATGAGCAGTTCTTC. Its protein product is CASSPSTGSEDNEQFF.

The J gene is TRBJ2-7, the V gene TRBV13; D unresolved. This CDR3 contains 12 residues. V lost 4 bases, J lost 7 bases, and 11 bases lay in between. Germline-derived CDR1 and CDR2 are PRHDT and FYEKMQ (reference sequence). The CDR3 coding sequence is TGTGCCAGCAGCTCATTGGTCGAAGAGCAGTACTTC. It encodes CASSSLVEEQYF. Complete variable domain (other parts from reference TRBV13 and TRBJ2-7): AAGVIQSPRHLIKEKRETATLKCYPIPRHDTVYWYQQGPGQDPQFLISFYEKMQSDKGSIPDRFSAQQFSDYHSELNMSSLELGDSALYFCASSSLVEEQYFGPGTRLTVT.

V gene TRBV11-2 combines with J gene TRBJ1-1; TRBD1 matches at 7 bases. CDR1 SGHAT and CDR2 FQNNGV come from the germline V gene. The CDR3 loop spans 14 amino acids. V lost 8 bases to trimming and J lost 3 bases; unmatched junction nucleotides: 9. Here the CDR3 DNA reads TGTGCCAGCCGAGGCCCAGGGGGGGACACTGAAGCTTTCTTT. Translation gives CASRGPGGDTEAFF. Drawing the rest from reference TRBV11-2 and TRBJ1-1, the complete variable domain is EAGVAQSPRYKIIEKRQSVAFWCNPISGHATLYWYQQILGQGPKLLIQFQNNGVVDDSQLPKDRFSAERLKGVDSTLKIQPAKLEDSAVYLCASRGPGGDTEAFFGQGTRLTVV.

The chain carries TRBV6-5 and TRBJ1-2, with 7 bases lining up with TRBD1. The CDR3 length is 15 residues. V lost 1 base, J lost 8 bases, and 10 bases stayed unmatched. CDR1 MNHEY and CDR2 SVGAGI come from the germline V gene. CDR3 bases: TGTGCCAGCAGTTACTATCCTGGACAGGACGGCGGCTACACCTTC. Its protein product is CASSYYPGQDGGYTF.

CDR3: CASSITTNEKLFF. For the CDR3, the DNA is TGTGCCAGTAGTATCACAACTAATGAAAAACTGTTTTTT. V and J are TRBV19 and TRBJ1-4; D is unclear. This CDR3 region has 13 residues. The V and J ends lost 3 bases and 0 bases respectively, with 2 bases between them. CDR1 and CDR2 from the germline V gene are LNHDA and SQIVND (reference sequence).